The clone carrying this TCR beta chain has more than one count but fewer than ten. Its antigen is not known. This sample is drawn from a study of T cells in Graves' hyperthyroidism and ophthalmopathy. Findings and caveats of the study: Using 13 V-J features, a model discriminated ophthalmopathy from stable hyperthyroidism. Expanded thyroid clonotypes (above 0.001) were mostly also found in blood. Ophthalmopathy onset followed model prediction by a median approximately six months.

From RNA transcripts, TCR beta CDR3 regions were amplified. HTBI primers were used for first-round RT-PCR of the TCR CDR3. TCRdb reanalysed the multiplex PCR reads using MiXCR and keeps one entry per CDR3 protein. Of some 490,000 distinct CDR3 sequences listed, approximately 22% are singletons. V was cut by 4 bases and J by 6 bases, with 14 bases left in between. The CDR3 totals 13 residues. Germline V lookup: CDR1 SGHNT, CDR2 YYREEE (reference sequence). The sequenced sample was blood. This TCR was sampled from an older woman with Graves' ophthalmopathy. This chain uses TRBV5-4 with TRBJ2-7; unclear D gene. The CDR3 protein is CASSQDLSGEQYF. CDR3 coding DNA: TGTGCCAGCAGCCAGGACCTCTCAGGCGAGCAGTACTTC.